The T cell receptor (beta chain) under discussion was sequenced for a study of blood T cell repertoires in COVID-19. In the study overall: The United States, Italy and Spain supplied acute and convalescent COVID-19 samples. Nucleic acid was either cDNA or gDNA, and it came from T cells, B-cell-depleted T cells, or PBMCs.

Source study methods: How many nucleated cells were present was estimated from reference gene primer amplification. The assay was immunoSEQ multiplex PCR, and TCRdb's table has in-frame clones only and misses some. The DNA was the basis for D and trimming; V, J and clone size are from that table. There are tens of thousands of clones in the sample; about 86% occur only once, and around a fifth lies in the top ten. The germline gives CDR1 LNHDA, CDR2 SQIVND (reference sequence). The CDR3 consists of 18 residues. J gave up 3 bases and V 0 bases, and 9 bases lay outside the gene matches. The chain combines TRBV19 with TRBJ2-1, with TRBD2 identical over 9 bases. This TCR came from a woman aged 80 or over in a cohort sampled during active or convalescent COVID-19. The specimen was peripheral blood. For the CDR3, the DNA is TGTGCCAGTAGTATAGATCGACCGGGACTAGCTTTCTACAATGAGCAGTTCTTC. It yields the protein CASSIDRPGLAFYNEQFF.